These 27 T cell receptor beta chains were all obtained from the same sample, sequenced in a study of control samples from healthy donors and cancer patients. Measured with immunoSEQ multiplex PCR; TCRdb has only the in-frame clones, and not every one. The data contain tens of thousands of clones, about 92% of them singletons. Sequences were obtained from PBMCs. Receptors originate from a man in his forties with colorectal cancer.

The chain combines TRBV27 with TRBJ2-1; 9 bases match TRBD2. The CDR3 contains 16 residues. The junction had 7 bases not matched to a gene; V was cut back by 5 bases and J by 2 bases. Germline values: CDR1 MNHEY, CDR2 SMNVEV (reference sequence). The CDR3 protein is CASSESGLAPYNEQFF. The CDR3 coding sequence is TGTGCCAGCAGTGAATCGGGACTAGCACCCTACAATGAGCAGTTCTTC.

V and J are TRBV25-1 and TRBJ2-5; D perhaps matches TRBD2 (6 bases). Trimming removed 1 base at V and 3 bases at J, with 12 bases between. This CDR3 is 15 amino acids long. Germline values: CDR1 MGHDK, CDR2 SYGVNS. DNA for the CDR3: TGTGCCAGCAGTGAATCGCGGGACTCAAAAGAGACCCAGTACTTC. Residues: CASSESRDSKETQYF.

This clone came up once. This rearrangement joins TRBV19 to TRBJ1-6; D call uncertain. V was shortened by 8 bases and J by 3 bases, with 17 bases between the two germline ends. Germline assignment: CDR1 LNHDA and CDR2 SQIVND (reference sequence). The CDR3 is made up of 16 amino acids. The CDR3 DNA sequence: TGTGCCAGTCGAGACACGGACGGCGGCTATAATTCACCCCTCCACTTT. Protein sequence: CASRDTDGGYNSPLHF.

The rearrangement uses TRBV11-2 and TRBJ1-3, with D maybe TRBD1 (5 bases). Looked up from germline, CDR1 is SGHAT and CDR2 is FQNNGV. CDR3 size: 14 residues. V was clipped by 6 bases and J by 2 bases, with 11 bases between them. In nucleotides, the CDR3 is TGTGCCAGCAGGTTGGAGGGGCCTGGAAACACCATATATTTT. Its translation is CASRLEGPGNTIYF.

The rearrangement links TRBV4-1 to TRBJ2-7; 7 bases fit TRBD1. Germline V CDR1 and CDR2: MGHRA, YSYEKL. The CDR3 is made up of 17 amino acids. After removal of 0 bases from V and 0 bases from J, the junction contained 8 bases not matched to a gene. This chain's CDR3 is CASSQEAGGPNSYEQYF. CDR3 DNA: TGCGCCAGCAGCCAAGAGGCAGGGGGACCAAACTCCTACGAGCAGTACTTC.

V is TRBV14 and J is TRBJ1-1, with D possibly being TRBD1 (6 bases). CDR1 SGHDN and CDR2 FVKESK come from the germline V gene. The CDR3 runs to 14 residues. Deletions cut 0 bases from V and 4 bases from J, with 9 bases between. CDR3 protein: CASSQDRGVTEAFF. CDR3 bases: TGTGCCAGCAGCCAAGACAGGGGTGTCACTGAAGCTTTCTTT. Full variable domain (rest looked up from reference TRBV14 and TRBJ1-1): EAGVTQFPSHSVIEKGQTVTLRCDPISGHDNLYWYRRVMGKEIKFLLHFVKESKQDESGMPNNRFLAERTGGTYSTLKVQPAELEDSGVYFCASSQDRGVTEAFFGQGTRLTVV.

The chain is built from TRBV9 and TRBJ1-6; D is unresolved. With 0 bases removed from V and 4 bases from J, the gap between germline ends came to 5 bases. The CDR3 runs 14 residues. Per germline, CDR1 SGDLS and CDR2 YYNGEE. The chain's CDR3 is CASSVGQYNSPLHF. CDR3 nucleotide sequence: TGTGCCAGCAGCGTAGGGCAGTATAATTCACCCCTCCACTTT.

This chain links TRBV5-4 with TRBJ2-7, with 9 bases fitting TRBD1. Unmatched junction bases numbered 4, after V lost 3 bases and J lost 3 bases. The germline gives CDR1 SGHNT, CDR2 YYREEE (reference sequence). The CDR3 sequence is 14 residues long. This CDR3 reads CASSSGTGSYEQYF. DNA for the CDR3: TGTGCCAGCAGCTCCGGGACAGGGAGCTACGAGCAGTACTTC.

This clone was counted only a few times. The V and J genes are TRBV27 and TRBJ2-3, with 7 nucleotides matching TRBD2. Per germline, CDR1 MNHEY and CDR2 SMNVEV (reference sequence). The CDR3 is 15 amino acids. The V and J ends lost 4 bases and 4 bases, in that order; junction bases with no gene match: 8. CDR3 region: CASSWASGGADTQYF. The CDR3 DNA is TGTGCCAGCAGTTGGGCTAGCGGAGGGGCAGATACGCAGTATTTT.

This chain's CDR3 is CASSLAPGDGYTF. In DNA form, the CDR3 reads TGTGCCAGCAGCTTAGCTCCTGGGGACGGCTACACCTTC. This sequence joins TRBV7-2 and TRBJ1-2; tentatively, D is TRBD1 (5 bases). Trimming cost V 0 bases and J 8 bases, with 10 bases left between them. CDR1 is SGHTA, CDR2 FQGNSA, per germline. CDR3 length: 13 amino acids.

The DNA of the CDR3 is TGTGCCAGCAGCTTGGTTCCAGCTTCGAACACCGGGGAGCTGTTTTTT. Translated: CASSLVPASNTGELFF. This chain joins TRBV5-6 and TRBJ2-2; D gene ambiguous. The V and J ends lost 0 bases and 0 bases respectively, with 9 bases between them. Looked up from germline, CDR1 is SGHDT and CDR2 is YYEEEE. The CDR3 extends over 16 amino acids.

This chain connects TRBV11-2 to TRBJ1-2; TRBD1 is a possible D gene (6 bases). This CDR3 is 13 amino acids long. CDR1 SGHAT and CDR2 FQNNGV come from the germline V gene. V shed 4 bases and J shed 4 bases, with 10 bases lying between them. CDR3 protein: CASSYPDSYGYTF. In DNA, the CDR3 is TGTGCCAGCAGCTATCCGGACAGCTATGGCTACACCTTC.

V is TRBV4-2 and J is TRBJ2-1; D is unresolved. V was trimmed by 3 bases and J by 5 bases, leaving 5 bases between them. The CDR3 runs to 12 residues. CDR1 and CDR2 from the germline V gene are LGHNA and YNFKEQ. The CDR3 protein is CASSQGNNEQFF. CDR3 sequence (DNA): TGTGCCAGCAGCCAGGGGAACAATGAGCAGTTCTTC.

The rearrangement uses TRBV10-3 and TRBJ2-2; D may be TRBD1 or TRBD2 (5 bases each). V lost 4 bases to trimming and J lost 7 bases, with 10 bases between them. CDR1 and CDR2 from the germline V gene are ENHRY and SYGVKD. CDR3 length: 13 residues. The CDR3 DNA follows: TGTGCCATCAGTGGGGGGATGATCGGGGAGCTGTTTTTT. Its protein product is CAISGGMIGELFF.

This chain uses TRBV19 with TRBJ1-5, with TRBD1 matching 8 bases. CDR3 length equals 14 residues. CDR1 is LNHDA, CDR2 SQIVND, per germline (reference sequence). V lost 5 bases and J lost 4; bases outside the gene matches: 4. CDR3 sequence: CASSQGQGNQPQHF. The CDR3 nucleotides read TGTGCCAGTAGTCAAGGACAGGGTAATCAGCCCCAGCATTTT.

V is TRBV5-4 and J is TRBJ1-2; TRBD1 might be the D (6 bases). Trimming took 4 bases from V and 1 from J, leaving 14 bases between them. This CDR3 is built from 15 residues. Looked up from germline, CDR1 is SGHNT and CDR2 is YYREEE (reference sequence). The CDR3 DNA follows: TGTGCCAGCAGCGCTGTAGGACAGCGTAACTATGGCTACACCTTC. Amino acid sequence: CASSAVGQRNYGYTF.

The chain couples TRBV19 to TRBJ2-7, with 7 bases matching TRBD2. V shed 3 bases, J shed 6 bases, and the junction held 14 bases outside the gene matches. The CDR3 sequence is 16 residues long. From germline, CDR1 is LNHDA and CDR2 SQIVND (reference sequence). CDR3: CASSMSGARSGGEQYF. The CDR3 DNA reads TGTGCCAGTAGTATGAGCGGGGCTCGGAGTGGCGGCGAGCAGTACTTC.

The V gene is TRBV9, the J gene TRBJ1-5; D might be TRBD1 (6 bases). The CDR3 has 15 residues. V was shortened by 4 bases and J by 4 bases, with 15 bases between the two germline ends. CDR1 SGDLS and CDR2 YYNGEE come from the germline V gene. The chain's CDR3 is CASSTSTGLNQPQHF. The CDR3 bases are TGTGCCAGCAGCACCTCAACAGGGTTAAATCAGCCCCAGCATTTT. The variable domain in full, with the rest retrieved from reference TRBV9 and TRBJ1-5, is DSGVTQTPKHLITATGQRVTLRCSPRSGDLSVYWYQQSLDQGLQFLIQYYNGEERAKGNILERFSAQQFPDLHSELNLSSLELGDSALYFCASSTSTGLNQPQHFGDGTRLSIL.

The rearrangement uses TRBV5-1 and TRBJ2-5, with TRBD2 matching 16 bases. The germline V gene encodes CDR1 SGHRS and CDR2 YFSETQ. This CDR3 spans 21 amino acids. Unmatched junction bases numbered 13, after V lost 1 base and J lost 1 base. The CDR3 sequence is CASSLWSSGTSGGAGQETQYF. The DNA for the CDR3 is TGCGCCAGCAGCTTGTGGTCCTCCGGGACTAGCGGGGGGGCTGGCCAAGAGACCCAGTACTTC.

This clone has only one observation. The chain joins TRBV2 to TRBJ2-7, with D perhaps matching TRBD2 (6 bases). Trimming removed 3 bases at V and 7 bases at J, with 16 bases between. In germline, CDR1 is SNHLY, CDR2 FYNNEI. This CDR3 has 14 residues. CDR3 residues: CASSDRKGAGEQYF. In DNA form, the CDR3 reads TGTGCCAGCAGTGACCGTAAAGGGGCGGGGGAGCAGTACTTC.

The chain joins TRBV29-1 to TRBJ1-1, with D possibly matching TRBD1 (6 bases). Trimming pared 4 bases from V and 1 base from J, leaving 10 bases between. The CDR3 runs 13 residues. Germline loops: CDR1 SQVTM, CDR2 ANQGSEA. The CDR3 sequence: CSVARGENTEAFF. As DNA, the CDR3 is TGCAGCGTTGCGAGGGGGGAGAACACTGAAGCTTTCTTT.

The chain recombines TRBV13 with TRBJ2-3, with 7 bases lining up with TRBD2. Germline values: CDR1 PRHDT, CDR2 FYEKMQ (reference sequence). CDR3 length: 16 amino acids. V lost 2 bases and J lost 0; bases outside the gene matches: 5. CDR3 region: CASSLWLAASTDTQYF. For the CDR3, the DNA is TGTGCCAGCAGCTTATGGCTAGCGGCTAGCACAGATACGCAGTATTTT.

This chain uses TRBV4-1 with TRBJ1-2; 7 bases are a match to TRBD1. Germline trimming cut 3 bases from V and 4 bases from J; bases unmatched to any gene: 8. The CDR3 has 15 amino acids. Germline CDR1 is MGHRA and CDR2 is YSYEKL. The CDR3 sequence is CASSHTRGNSYGYTF. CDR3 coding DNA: TGCGCCAGCAGCCACACCAGGGGGAACTCCTATGGCTACACCTTC.

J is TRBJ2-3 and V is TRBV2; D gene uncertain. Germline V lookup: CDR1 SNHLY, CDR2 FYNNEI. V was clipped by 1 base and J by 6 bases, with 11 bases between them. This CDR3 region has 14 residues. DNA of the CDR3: TGTGCCAGCAGTGAAGACAGTACCAGGGATACGCAGTATTTT. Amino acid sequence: CASSEDSTRDTQYF.

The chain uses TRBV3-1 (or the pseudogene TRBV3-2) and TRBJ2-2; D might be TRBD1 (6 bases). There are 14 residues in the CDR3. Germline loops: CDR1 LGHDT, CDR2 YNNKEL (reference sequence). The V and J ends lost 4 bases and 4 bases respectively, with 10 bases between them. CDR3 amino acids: CASSLTGITGELFF. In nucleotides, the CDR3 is TGTGCCAGCAGCCTTACAGGGATCACCGGGGAGCTGTTTTTT.

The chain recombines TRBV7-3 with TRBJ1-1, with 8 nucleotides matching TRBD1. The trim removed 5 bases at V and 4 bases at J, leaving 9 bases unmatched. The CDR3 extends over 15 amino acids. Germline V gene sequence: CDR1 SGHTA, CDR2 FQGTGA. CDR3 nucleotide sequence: TGTGCCAGCAGCACAGATCAGGGGGCGCCCACTGAAGCTTTCTTT. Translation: CASSTDQGAPTEAFF.

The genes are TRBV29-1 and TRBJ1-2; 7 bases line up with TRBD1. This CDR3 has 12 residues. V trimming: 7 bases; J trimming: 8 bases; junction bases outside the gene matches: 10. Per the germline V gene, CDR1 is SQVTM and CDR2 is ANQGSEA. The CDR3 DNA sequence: TGCAGCGCCCCGACAGGGATTGGAGGCTACACCTTC. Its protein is CSAPTGIGGYTF.